This is a list of T cell receptor beta chains from one sample in a study of Graves' ophthalmopathy and Graves' hyperthyroidism. A single record per CDR3 protein comes from TCRdb applying MiXCR to the multiplex PCR reads. The table records 200,000 to 250,000 distinct CDR3 sequences, roughly 21% of them present only once. The specimen sequenced was peripheral blood. The receptor set was obtained from a woman aged 45 to 65 with Graves' ophthalmopathy. CDR3s include the opening cysteine and the closing phenylalanine or tryptophan. A D gene is named only where the DNA matches it firmly. The listing skips clone size in some rows; elsewhere it reads once, few, many or a size class.

D	V	size	J	DNA	CDR3
.	TRBV6-2/TRBV6-3	many	TRBJ1-2	TGTGCCAGCAGTCAACAGAGTTACTATGGCTACACCTTC	CASSQQSYYGYTF
TRBD1	TRBV6-1	.	TRBJ2-5	TGTGCCAGCAGGGAAGGACAGGGGCAAGAGACCCAGTACTTC	CASREGQGQETQYF
TRBD1	TRBV24-1	many	TRBJ2-7	TGTGCCACCGAGGCCCGGACAGGGTTGAGAGAGCAGTACTTC	CATEARTGLREQYF
TRBD1	TRBV20-1	.	TRBJ2-4	TGCAGTCAGGGGGTTTTGGCCAAAAACATTCAGTACTTC	CSQGVLAKNIQYF
.	TRBV19	.	TRBJ2-2	TGTGTCAGTAGTATTTGGGGGGCCGGGGAGCTGTTTTTT	CVSSIWGAGELFF
.	TRBV29-1	few	TRBJ2-6	TGCAGCATCGCGGGGGACAGTACCATGGGAGGGGCCAACGTCCTGACTTTC	CSIAGDSTMGGANVLTF
TRBD1	TRBV14	many	TRBJ2-1	TGTGCCAGCAGCCACGGGACAGGGGGGGATGAGCAGTTCTTC	CASSHGTGGDEQFF
TRBD1	TRBV28	many	TRBJ2-7	TGTGCCAGCAGTTTCCTAACAGGGGGCGACGGTTCCTACGAGCAGTACTTC	CASSFLTGGDGSYEQYF
TRBD2	TRBV7-7	many	TRBJ2-5	TGTGCTAGCAGCTACACTAGCGGGAAAGAGACCCAGTACTTC	CASSYTSGKETQYF
.	TRBV11-2	many	TRBJ2-5	TGTGCCAGCAGCTTATCCGCGGGGCTGGGGGAGACCCAGTACTTC	CASSLSAGLGETQYF
.	TRBV20-1	many	TRBJ2-7	TGCAGTGGACTCTCCTCCTACGAGCAGTACTTC	CSGLSSYEQYF
TRBD1	TRBV10-3	.	TRBJ2-1	TGTGCCATCAGTGAGAATCTCCGGGACAGGGGCGACAATGAGCAGTTCTTC	CAISENLRDRGDNEQFF
.	TRBV28	few	TRBJ2-7	TGTGCCCTCGGTTTGCCCCCCTACGAGCAGTACTTC	CALGLPPYEQYF
.	TRBV28	once	TRBJ2-5	TGTGCCAGCAGTTTACGTGGCGCGGGAACAGAGACCCAGTACTTC	CASSLRGAGTETQYF
TRBD2	TRBV30	many	TRBJ2-7	TGTGCCTGGAGTGTACCGGGACTAGGTCTCTACGAGCAGTACTTC	CAWSVPGLGLYEQYF
.	TRBV18	.	TRBJ2-7	TGTGCCAGCTCACAGCCAGGAGGCGAGCAGTACTTC	CASSQPGGEQYF
.	TRBV11-1	.	TRBJ2-5	TGTGCCAGCAGCGTAGGGCGGACAGGAGGGGTGCAAGAGACCCAGTACTTC	CASSVGRTGGVQETQYF
TRBD1	TRBV2	many	TRBJ1-2	TGTGCCAGCAGTGGGGACAGGGGGCAACACTATGGCTACACCTTC	CASSGDRGQHYGYTF
TRBD2	TRBV20-1	many	TRBJ2-7	TGCAGTGCTAGAACTAGCGGGAAGACCTACGAGCAGTACTTC	CSARTSGKTYEQYF
.	TRBV4-1	few	TRBJ1-5	TGCGCCAGTTCCCCCGGGGGGCCTACTCAGCCCCAGCATTTT	CASSPGGPTQPQHF
.	TRBV12-5	many	TRBJ1-2	TGTGCTAGTGGTCCAAGCCTTTTGGGCTATGGCTACACCTTC	CASGPSLLGYGYTF
.	TRBV20-1	.	TRBJ2-5	TGCAGTACCTTCAGCAAAGAGACCCAGTACTTC	CSTFSKETQYF
TRBD2	TRBV11-2	.	TRBJ2-5	TGTGCCAGCAGCTTAGTGGGACTAGCGGGAGAGCCCACAGAGACCCAGTACTTC	CASSLVGLAGEPTETQYF
TRBD2	TRBV11-2	.	TRBJ2-1	TGTGCCAGCAGTTCCCACAGGACTAGCGGGAGCGATGAGCAGTTCTTC	CASSSHRTSGSDEQFF
TRBD2	TRBV9	few	TRBJ2-7	TGTGCCAGCAGCACCGGCACTAGCGGGATCTACGAGCAGTACTTC	CASSTGTSGIYEQYF
.	TRBV14	many	TRBJ2-7	TGTGCCAGCAGCCCTGTGTTTTCCTACGAGCAGTACTTC	CASSPVFSYEQYF
TRBD2	TRBV7-9	few	TRBJ2-7	TGTGCCAGCAGCGAGACTAGCGTTTCTCTAGAGCAGTACTTC	CASSETSVSLEQYF
.	TRBV10-1	many	TRBJ2-7	TGCGCCAGCAGTGAGTCCGACAGGTTATACGAGCAGTACTTC	CASSESDRLYEQYF
.	TRBV12-3/TRBV12-4	many	TRBJ2-4	TGTGCCAGCAGTTTAGCAGGGGAAAGCAGCATTCAGTACTTC	CASSLAGESSIQYF
.	TRBV7-8	few	TRBJ1-1	TGTGCCAGCAGCTTATCTACAGGAGGGACTGAAGCTTTCTTT	CASSLSTGGTEAFF
.	TRBV28	.	TRBJ2-5	TGTGCCAGCAGTCACACTGCGAGGACCCAGTACTTC	CASSHTARTQYF
.	TRBV6-1	many	TRBJ1-3	TGTGCCAGCAGTGGGACAGATGGAAACACCATATATTTT	CASSGTDGNTIYF
.	TRBV12-1	.	TRBJ2-1	TGTGCCAGCAGCTCACCTCGTCGGGGACTAGCGGGAGTAGGAGACAATGAGCAGTTCTTC	CASSSPRRGLAGVGDNEQFF
.	TRBV28	many	TRBJ2-7	TGTGCCACCCGTGGGGGCTACGAGCAGTACTTC	CATRGGYEQYF
TRBD1	TRBV12-3/TRBV12-4	few	TRBJ2-5	TGTGCCAGCACCCTTGGGGACAGGGATCAAGAGACCCAGTACTTC	CASTLGDRDQETQYF
.	TRBV28	.	TRBJ2-5	TGTGCCAGCAGTTTAATTACCCTGTACTTC	CASSLITLYF
.	TRBV7-2	many	TRBJ2-7	TGTGCCAGCAGCTTATCGACGCGGCAGCAGTACTTC	CASSLSTRQQYF